Below are 12 T cell receptor beta chains sequenced from a single sample in a study of long-term antiretroviral therapy in people with HIV. Sequencing relied on immunoSEQ assay v3.0, run at survey level. Method: immunoSEQ multiplex PCR; TCRdb's copy keeps in-frame clones and lacks some. The sample gives 20,000 to 25,000 clones, around four fifths of which show up once; 9.5% to 15% is in the top ten. The sequenced sample was unsorted PBMCs, obtained 1.6 years after starting antiretroviral therapy. Receptors were obtained from a man aged 40-55 years with HIV.

This CDR3 reads CASSLDRAISYEQYF. CDR3 DNA: TGTGCCAGCAGCTTGGACAGGGCGATCTCCTACGAGCAGTACTTC. The rearrangement links TRBV7-2 to TRBJ2-7; TRBD1 agrees at 8 bases. Germline trimming cut 3 bases from V and 0 bases from J; bases unmatched to any gene: 4. This CDR3 has 15 amino acids. Per the germline V gene, CDR1 is SGHTA and CDR2 is FQGNSA.

The chain combines TRBV15 with TRBJ2-2; a weak D match, TRBD1 (6 bases). V was shortened by 4 bases and J by 1 base, with 10 bases between the two germline ends. The CDR3 sequence is 15 residues long. Germline V CDR1 and CDR2: LNHNV, YYDKDF (reference sequence). For the CDR3, the DNA is TGTGCCACCAGCATACGGACAGAGAACACCGGGGAGCTGTTTTTT. This sequence encodes CATSIRTENTGELFF.

This clone appeared a few times. The CDR3 sequence is CASSYSWAKDQPQHF. The CDR3 nucleotides are TGTGCCAGCAGTTACTCGTGGGCCAAGGATCAGCCCCAGCATTTT. The genes are TRBV6-5 and TRBJ1-5; D gene unclear. Trimming took off 0 bases at V and 5 bases at J, with 11 bases between the two ends. The CDR3 is 15 residues long. The germline gives CDR1 MNHEY, CDR2 SVGAGI.

The chain carries TRBV13 and TRBJ2-7; 8 positions match TRBD1. V dropped 2 bases and J dropped 5; count of bases not matched to a gene: 8. The germline CDR1 and CDR2 sequences are PRHDT and FYEKMQ (reference sequence). The CDR3 loop spans 15 amino acids. The CDR3 protein is CASSLTPDRVHEQYF. Here the CDR3 DNA reads TGTGCCAGCAGCTTAACTCCGGACAGGGTACACGAGCAGTACTTC.

This clone was observed once. V and J are TRBV5-5 and TRBJ1-5; no definite D call. Germline-derived CDR1 and CDR2 are SGHKS and YYEKEE (reference sequence). The ends were cut back, 4 bases at V and 2 bases at J, with 10 bases in the middle. This CDR3 contains 14 residues. DNA of the CDR3: TGTGCCAGCAGCCCCTCCCAAGGCAATCAGCCCCAGCATTTT. As protein: CASSPSQGNQPQHF.

The J gene is TRBJ1-3, the V gene TRBV7-9, with D unclear. V shed 5 bases and J shed 13 bases, with 12 bases lying between them. CDR3 size: 11 residues. The germline CDR1 and CDR2 sequences are SEHNR and FQNEAQ (reference sequence). CDR3 protein: CASSPGRRIYF. The CDR3 DNA follows: TGTGCCAGCAGCCCCGGCCGGAGGATATATTTT.

This clone has only a few counts. The rearrangement links TRBV29-1 to TRBJ2-7; D unclear. Deletions cut 3 bases from V and 7 bases from J, with 7 bases between. Germline lookup yields CDR1 SQVTM and CDR2 ANQGSEA. The CDR3 runs 10 residues. This CDR3 is CSVDMGEQYF. CDR3 nucleotide sequence: TGCAGCGTTGACATGGGAGAGCAGTACTTC.

The genes are TRBV7-9 and TRBJ2-3, with D tentatively TRBD1 or TRBD2 (5 bases each). CDR1 is SEHNR, CDR2 FQNEAQ, per germline (reference sequence). The CDR3 is 15 amino acids. V was trimmed by 5 bases and J by 2 bases, leaving 14 bases between them. CDR3 DNA: TGTGCCAGCAGCAAACGGGGCTCCCTCACAGATACGCAGTATTTT. The encoded protein is CASSKRGSLTDTQYF.

V is TRBV27 and J is TRBJ1-1; TRBD1 is a possible D gene (6 bases). The CDR3 contains 14 residues. V was pared by 4 bases and J by 7 bases, with 16 bases between. From germline, CDR1 is MNHEY and CDR2 SMNVEV (reference sequence). The CDR3, as DNA: TGTGCCAGCAGTTCGCGCCAGGGGTTGGGTGAAGCTTTCTTT. Translating it yields CASSSRQGLGEAFF.

The rearrangement links TRBV6-1 to TRBJ1-4; D is undetermined. This CDR3 comprises 13 residues. Germline V lookup: CDR1 MNHNS, CDR2 SASEGT. CDR3 region: CAWRENSSGKLFF. CDR3 nucleotide sequence: TGTGCTTGGAGGGAGAATTCGTCTGGAAAACTGTTTTTT.

The chain couples TRBV29-1 to TRBJ2-1; weak D call: TRBD2 (5 bases). This CDR3 spans 18 amino acids. CDR1 is SQVTM and CDR2 is ANQGSEA in the germline V gene. Trimming took 2 bases from V and 5 from J, leaving 25 bases between them. The CDR3 DNA follows: TGCAGCGTTGAAATTGGTTGGGAGCGATCGAGTAATAACAATGAGCAGTTCTTC. Encoded protein: CSVEIGWERSSNNNEQFF.

The V gene is TRBV5-1, the J gene TRBJ1-4; D is possibly TRBD1 (5 bases). Germline values: CDR1 SGHRS, CDR2 YFSETQ. V shed 2 bases and J shed 3 bases, with 11 bases lying between them. The CDR3 spans 15 residues. CDR3 region: CASSFAGTSNEKLFF. The CDR3 DNA reads TGCGCCAGCAGCTTTGCCGGGACTTCTAATGAAAAACTGTTTTTT.